The sequence of this TCR beta chain was determined in a study of cytomegalovirus exposure and HLA in healthy donors. Background on the study: Approximately 77 million unique TCRs from HLA-typed donors were held in an early release of data. Study-wide results and caveats: A later analysis reportedly identified an Asian-associated ancestry cluster as carrying fewer N-insertions than the 666-donor mean. Equally common other TCR beta chains were less clonally expanded than HLA-associated ones, a later analysis found. The investigators catalogued 150 to 200 TCR beta chains as cytomegalovirus-associated.

It was with 60 Vbeta and 13 Jbeta primers that the PCR ran. Produced via immunoSEQ multiplex PCR; TCRdb's table is partial and in-frame only. The sample lists approximately 73,000 clones; about 60% were seen once. Only a few counts were recorded for this clone. Its antigen is not identified. Sequencing was done on a sample of PBMCs. The sequence was obtained from a man under 40 in good health and CMV-seropositive.

The CDR3 sequence: CASSIDRWGLTSADGYTF. The CDR3 region has the DNA TGTGCCAGTAGTATAGATCGGTGGGGACTTACCTCCGCCGATGGCTACACCTTC. The J gene is TRBJ1-2, the V gene TRBV19, with a weak D call TRBD1 (5 bases). From germline, CDR1 is LNHDA and CDR2 SQIVND (reference sequence). Trimming took 0 bases from V and 6 from J, leaving 23 bases between them. CDR3 length: 18 residues.